A selection of T cell receptor beta chains follows, all from one sample in a study of response to subunit inactivated influenza vaccine. TCRdb reprocessed the RT-PCR reads via MiXCR and lists one record per CDR3 protein. The data hold hundreds of thousands of distinct CDR3 sequences, with roughly a fifth observed a single time. The specimen comprised PBMCs from blood, sampled around 22 months after vaccination. These receptors originate from a man aged 50 to 75 who received an inactivated influenza vaccine. Both conserved end residues are part of each CDR3. The order of the fields is D gene, J gene, V gene, clone size, CDR3 DNA, CDR3 protein. D genes are given only for firm matches. Not all rows give a size; the values are once, few, many and, for expanded clones, a class.

d_call: TRBD2
j_call: TRBJ2-3
v_call: TRBV20-1
clone_size: few
cdr3_nt: TGCAGTGCTCAACCGGGACTAGCGGGGGGGCGTATAACAGATACGCAGTATTTT
cdr3_aa: CSAQPGLAGGRITDTQYF

d_call: .
j_call: TRBJ1-2
v_call: TRBV12-3/TRBV12-4
clone_size: few
cdr3_nt: TGTGCCAGCAGTTTAGGGGCAGGGCGGGATGGCTACACCTTC
cdr3_aa: CASSLGAGRDGYTF

d_call: .
j_call: TRBJ2-3
v_call: TRBV4-1
clone_size: few
cdr3_nt: TGCGCCAGCAGTCCCGGAGGGGGACGCACAGATACGCAGTATTTT
cdr3_aa: CASSPGGGRTDTQYF

d_call: .
j_call: TRBJ2-5
v_call: TRBV3-1
clone_size: .
cdr3_nt: TGTGCCAGCAGCCAAGTCTTAAGAGATCAAGAGACCCAGTACTTC
cdr3_aa: CASSQVLRDQETQYF

d_call: .
j_call: TRBJ2-5
v_call: TRBV7-2
clone_size: .
cdr3_nt: TGTGCCAGCAGCGAAAACCAGAGGGAGACCCAGTACTTC
cdr3_aa: CASSENQRETQYF

d_call: .
j_call: TRBJ2-1
v_call: TRBV7-7
clone_size: few
cdr3_nt: TGTGCTAGCAGCTTAAACTATGGGGGAGGCAATGAGCAGTTCTTC
cdr3_aa: CASSLNYGGGNEQFF

d_call: .
j_call: TRBJ1-5
v_call: TRBV19
clone_size: many
cdr3_nt: TGTGCCAGTAGTGCCAGGACAGTTGGACAGCCCCAGCATTTT
cdr3_aa: CASSARTVGQPQHF

d_call: .
j_call: TRBJ1-1
v_call: TRBV7-2
clone_size: .
cdr3_nt: TGTGCCAGCAGCCAGAGTAGGGCGTCGGCTGAAGCTTTCTTT
cdr3_aa: CASSQSRASAEAFF

d_call: .
j_call: TRBJ1-1
v_call: TRBV25-1
clone_size: .
cdr3_nt: TGTGCCAGCAGTTCGCTTATGGGGACTGAAGCTTTCTTT
cdr3_aa: CASSSLMGTEAFF

d_call: .
j_call: TRBJ1-1
v_call: TRBV6-5
clone_size: .
cdr3_nt: TGTGCCAGCTCCTCAACCACTGAAGCTTTCTTT
cdr3_aa: CASSSTTEAFF

d_call: .
j_call: TRBJ1-3
v_call: TRBV20-1
clone_size: .
cdr3_nt: TGCAGTGCGCAAACAGGTGACTCTGGAAACACCATATATTTT
cdr3_aa: CSAQTGDSGNTIYF

d_call: TRBD1
j_call: TRBJ1-6
v_call: TRBV7-2
clone_size: few
cdr3_nt: TGTGCCAGCAACGGACAGGGGGGCTCACCCCTCCACTTT
cdr3_aa: CASNGQGGSPLHF

d_call: TRBD2
j_call: TRBJ2-2
v_call: TRBV6-2/TRBV6-3
clone_size: few
cdr3_nt: TGTGCCAGCAGTCCTTTTGGTAGCGGGACGCCCGGGGAGCTGTTTTTT
cdr3_aa: CASSPFGSGTPGELFF

d_call: .
j_call: TRBJ1-5
v_call: TRBV20-1
clone_size: few
cdr3_nt: TGCAGTGCTAGAGATCCCCAGGGGAGATATCAGCCCCAGCATTTT
cdr3_aa: CSARDPQGRYQPQHF

d_call: .
j_call: TRBJ1-5
v_call: TRBV7-8
clone_size: .
cdr3_nt: TGTGCCAGCAGCTTAGGCAGCCATAGCAATCAGCCCCAGCATTTT
cdr3_aa: CASSLGSHSNQPQHF

d_call: .
j_call: TRBJ2-7
v_call: TRBV5-1
clone_size: .
cdr3_nt: TGCGCCAGCAGCGTGGACAGAGACTACGAGCAGTACTTC
cdr3_aa: CASSVDRDYEQYF

d_call: TRBD2
j_call: TRBJ2-7
v_call: TRBV24-1
clone_size: .
cdr3_nt: TGTGCCACCAGTGATCGACCGACTGGACTAGCGGGAACCTACGAGCAGTACTTC
cdr3_aa: CATSDRPTGLAGTYEQYF

d_call: TRBD2
j_call: TRBJ2-7
v_call: TRBV28
clone_size: many
cdr3_nt: TGTGCCAGCAGTTTATCCAGCGGGAGTTGGAACGAGCAGTACTTC
cdr3_aa: CASSLSSGSWNEQYF

d_call: .
j_call: TRBJ2-7
v_call: TRBV28
clone_size: .
cdr3_nt: TGTGCCAGCAGTTTGACAGTCTCCTACGAGCAGTACTTC
cdr3_aa: CASSLTVSYEQYF

d_call: .
j_call: TRBJ2-3
v_call: TRBV7-9
clone_size: .
cdr3_nt: TGTGCCAGCAGCTCCAGCGTAGCTGGCACAGATACGCAGTATTTT
cdr3_aa: CASSSSVAGTDTQYF

d_call: TRBD1
j_call: TRBJ1-1
v_call: TRBV7-9
clone_size: few
cdr3_nt: TGTGCCAGCAGCGTATTTACAGGGGCCCATGAAGCTTTCTTT
cdr3_aa: CASSVFTGAHEAFF

d_call: .
j_call: TRBJ1-2
v_call: TRBV28
clone_size: many
cdr3_nt: TGTGCCAGCAGTTTCGGGCGGGACTATGGCTACACCTTC
cdr3_aa: CASSFGRDYGYTF

d_call: .
j_call: TRBJ1-6
v_call: TRBV7-2
clone_size: .
cdr3_nt: TGTGCCAGCAGCTTAGTCTATTCCTACTCACCCCTCCACTTT
cdr3_aa: CASSLVYSYSPLHF

d_call: .
j_call: TRBJ2-1
v_call: TRBV4-2
clone_size: .
cdr3_nt: TGTGCCAGCAGCCAAGTAGGTCAGTACAATGAGCAGTTCTTC
cdr3_aa: CASSQVGQYNEQFF

d_call: .
j_call: TRBJ1-2
v_call: TRBV4-1
clone_size: .
cdr3_nt: TGCGCCAGCAGCCAACGATCTGACAGCAACTATGGCTACACCTTC
cdr3_aa: CASSQRSDSNYGYTF

d_call: .
j_call: TRBJ1-6
v_call: TRBV15
clone_size: few
cdr3_nt: TGTGCCACCAGCAGAGATAGGGGACTGAGTTCACCCCTCCACTTT
cdr3_aa: CATSRDRGLSSPLHF

d_call: .
j_call: TRBJ1-2
v_call: TRBV6-5
clone_size: many
cdr3_nt: TGTGCCAGCAGTTACTCGAGGGGCGGTGGCTACACCTTC
cdr3_aa: CASSYSRGGGYTF

d_call: TRBD1
j_call: TRBJ1-3
v_call: TRBV12-3/TRBV12-4
clone_size: few
cdr3_nt: TGTGCCAGCAGCTCTGACAGGGTTGGTGGAAACACCATATATTTT
cdr3_aa: CASSSDRVGGNTIYF

d_call: .
j_call: TRBJ1-1
v_call: TRBV12-3/TRBV12-4
clone_size: .
cdr3_nt: TGTGCCAGCAGTTTAAATTTCCTGAACACTGAAGCTTTCTTT
cdr3_aa: CASSLNFLNTEAFF

d_call: .
j_call: TRBJ2-1
v_call: TRBV9
clone_size: .
cdr3_nt: TGTGCCAGCAGCGTAGGTCCCGGGGGCTCCTACAATGAGCAGTTCTTC
cdr3_aa: CASSVGPGGSYNEQFF

d_call: .
j_call: TRBJ2-5
v_call: TRBV7-8
clone_size: .
cdr3_nt: TGTGCCAGCAGCTTACCCCCCTTTGAGACCCAGTACTTC
cdr3_aa: CASSLPPFETQYF

d_call: .
j_call: TRBJ2-3
v_call: TRBV4-3
clone_size: .
cdr3_nt: TGCGCCAGCAGCCCCTGGAGGGGGATCTTCACAGATACGCAGTATTTT
cdr3_aa: CASSPWRGIFTDTQYF

d_call: TRBD2
j_call: TRBJ2-7
v_call: TRBV28
clone_size: few
cdr3_nt: TGTGCCAGCAGTTTTACTACTAGCGGGATCGAGCAGTACTTC
cdr3_aa: CASSFTTSGIEQYF

d_call: .
j_call: TRBJ2-3
v_call: TRBV3-1
clone_size: few
cdr3_nt: TGTGCCAGCAGCGGTTTGCGGGGCACAGATACGCAGTATTTT
cdr3_aa: CASSGLRGTDTQYF

d_call: .
j_call: TRBJ1-1
v_call: TRBV2
clone_size: few
cdr3_nt: TGTGCCAGCAGTGAGCGTAGGAACACTGAAGCTTTCTTT
cdr3_aa: CASSERRNTEAFF

d_call: TRBD1
j_call: TRBJ2-7
v_call: TRBV12-3/TRBV12-4
clone_size: .
cdr3_nt: TGTGCCAGCAGTTTCCGACAGGGGGCCTACGAGCAGTACTTC
cdr3_aa: CASSFRQGAYEQYF

d_call: .
j_call: TRBJ1-2
v_call: TRBV7-2
clone_size: many
cdr3_nt: TGTGCCAGCAGCCCGGACACTAACTATGGCTACACCTTC
cdr3_aa: CASSPDTNYGYTF

d_call: .
j_call: TRBJ1-3
v_call: TRBV6-5
clone_size: .
cdr3_nt: TGTGCCAGCAGTAACCGGGGACGGGGATTCTCTGGAAACACCATATATTTT
cdr3_aa: CASSNRGRGFSGNTIYF

d_call: .
j_call: TRBJ1-1
v_call: TRBV20-1
clone_size: few
cdr3_nt: TGCAGTGCTAGTCTCTCGACAGGTGACACTGAAGCTTTCTTT
cdr3_aa: CSASLSTGDTEAFF

d_call: .
j_call: TRBJ2-7
v_call: TRBV6-1
clone_size: .
cdr3_nt: TGTGCCAGCAGGGACGACAGTAAGTCCTACGAGCAGTACTTC
cdr3_aa: CASRDDSKSYEQYF

d_call: TRBD1
j_call: TRBJ2-2
v_call: TRBV20-1
clone_size: .
cdr3_nt: TGCAGTGCCTCCGGGACAGGGGGCCGGAGCACCGGGGAGCTGTTTTTT
cdr3_aa: CSASGTGGRSTGELFF

d_call: .
j_call: TRBJ1-2
v_call: TRBV12-3/TRBV12-4
clone_size: few
cdr3_nt: TGTGCCAGCAGTTATATGGGGTATGGCTACACCTTC
cdr3_aa: CASSYMGYGYTF

d_call: .
j_call: TRBJ2-7
v_call: TRBV28
clone_size: .
cdr3_nt: TGTGCCAGCAGTTTATACTCCGCTGGTTGGGCCGAGCAGTACTTC
cdr3_aa: CASSLYSAGWAEQYF

d_call: .
j_call: TRBJ2-5
v_call: TRBV5-6
clone_size: few
cdr3_nt: TGTGCCAGCAGCTTGGCTCAGGGGTGGGAGACCCAGTACTTC
cdr3_aa: CASSLAQGWETQYF

d_call: .
j_call: TRBJ2-7
v_call: TRBV4-3
clone_size: once
cdr3_nt: TGCGCCAGCAGCCAAGATTGGAGGGATCAAGGGGCCTACGAGCAGTACTTC
cdr3_aa: CASSQDWRDQGAYEQYF

d_call: .
j_call: TRBJ2-7
v_call: TRBV15
clone_size: .
cdr3_nt: TGTGCCACCAGCAGAACCCCTCAGACCTACTACGAGCAGTACTTC
cdr3_aa: CATSRTPQTYYEQYF

d_call: .
j_call: TRBJ2-3
v_call: TRBV10-3
clone_size: .
cdr3_nt: TGTGCCATCAGCCGTTCGGGAGATACGCAGTATTTT
cdr3_aa: CAISRSGDTQYF

d_call: TRBD2
j_call: TRBJ2-7
v_call: TRBV7-2
clone_size: .
cdr3_nt: TGTGCCAGCAGCCTAGCGACTAGCGGGAGCTCATCCTACGAGCAGTACTTC
cdr3_aa: CASSLATSGSSSYEQYF

d_call: .
j_call: TRBJ2-1
v_call: TRBV29-1
clone_size: few
cdr3_nt: TGCAGCGTTGAACGACTCTTCAATGAGCAGTTCTTC
cdr3_aa: CSVERLFNEQFF

d_call: .
j_call: TRBJ2-1
v_call: TRBV12-3/TRBV12-4
clone_size: .
cdr3_nt: TGTGCCAGCAGTTTCACCAGGATATACAATGAGCAGTTCTTC
cdr3_aa: CASSFTRIYNEQFF

d_call: .
j_call: TRBJ2-5
v_call: TRBV2
clone_size: few
cdr3_nt: TGTGCCAGCAGTGAAACGGGGTTGGAGACCCAGTACTTC
cdr3_aa: CASSETGLETQYF

d_call: TRBD1
j_call: TRBJ1-1
v_call: TRBV27
clone_size: many
cdr3_nt: TGTGCCAGCAGTTCCTCGGACAGGCCCAACACTGAAGCTTTCTTT
cdr3_aa: CASSSSDRPNTEAFF

d_call: TRBD2
j_call: TRBJ2-3
v_call: TRBV7-9
clone_size: few
cdr3_nt: TGTGCCAGCAGCTTAGGGTTTAGCGGGCCCACAGATACGCAGTATTTT
cdr3_aa: CASSLGFSGPTDTQYF

d_call: .
j_call: TRBJ1-1
v_call: TRBV5-4
clone_size: few
cdr3_nt: TGTGCCAGCAGCGGGACACAAAATGAAGCTTTCTTT
cdr3_aa: CASSGTQNEAFF

d_call: .
j_call: TRBJ2-5
v_call: TRBV11-2
clone_size: .
cdr3_nt: TGTGCCAGCAGCTTAGAGATCACCAGTACTTTCCAAGAGACCCAGTACTTC
cdr3_aa: CASSLEITSTFQETQYF

d_call: .
j_call: TRBJ1-1
v_call: TRBV7-9
clone_size: few
cdr3_nt: TGTGCCAGCAGCCCAGGGCAACAGTGGGCTGAAGCTTTCTTT
cdr3_aa: CASSPGQQWAEAFF

d_call: TRBD1
j_call: TRBJ1-1
v_call: TRBV4-3
clone_size: many
cdr3_nt: TGCGCCAGCAGCCAGTATTTGGGGACAGGGAACACTGAAGCTTTCTTT
cdr3_aa: CASSQYLGTGNTEAFF

d_call: .
j_call: TRBJ2-3
v_call: TRBV7-3
clone_size: few
cdr3_nt: TGTGCCAGCAGCCTTCATGGGGGGATCCACACAGATACGCAGTATTTT
cdr3_aa: CASSLHGGIHTDTQYF

d_call: .
j_call: TRBJ1-6
v_call: TRBV4-1
clone_size: many
cdr3_nt: TGCGCCAGCAGCCAGGCGGACAGACCCTCACCCCTCCACTTT
cdr3_aa: CASSQADRPSPLHF

d_call: TRBD2
j_call: TRBJ2-1
v_call: TRBV5-4
clone_size: .
cdr3_nt: TGTGCCAGCAGAGGGGACCTAGCGGGGGGGCAGGTTGAGCAGTTCTTC
cdr3_aa: CASRGDLAGGQVEQFF